This TCR beta chain was documented in a study of blood T cell repertoires in COVID-19. Study background: PBMCs, B-cell-depleted T cells, or T cells were the source of the cDNA or gDNA that made up the material.

The CDR3 sequence is 15 residues long. Germline V CDR1 and CDR2: ENHRY, SYGVKD. With V trimmed by 5 bases and J by 2 bases, 6 bases remained unmatched. Participants' own reports of clinical history determined their cohort assignment. Each recovered donor of Cohort 3 presented with two negative PCRs, clearance, or symptom resolution. Authors' analysis steps: Amplification from reference gene primers served as the basis for estimated nucleated cell counts. The protocol was immunoSEQ multiplex PCR, while the TCRdb copy is restricted to in-frame clones and leaves out a portion. V and J calls and clone size are as listed in that table; D and trimming were resolved from the DNA. The sample has roughly 180,000 clones, approximately 82% seen once. This clone was detected a few times.

Specimen: PBMCs or T cells enriched from blood (not recorded which). This clonotype originated in a man between 60 and 75 years old who had recovered from COVID-19. This chain uses TRBV10-3 with TRBJ2-7; the match to TRBD2 covers 10 bases. The CDR3 DNA sequence: TGTGCCATCAGTAGAGAGCGGGGGGGACCCTACGAGCAGTACTTC. Translating gives CAISRERGGPYEQYF.